The 21 T cell receptor beta chains listed next were all sequenced from one sample in a study of CD8 T cells in Susac syndrome. Random hexamers served to reverse transcribe about 0.5 to 1 ug RNA. TCRdb processed the immunoSEQ multiplex PCR reads anew with MiXCR; each CDR3 protein has one entry. The sample has 100,000 to 150,000 distinct CDR3 sequences; 90% to 95% are singletons. Source material: CD4+ T cells from PBMCs. Receptors were obtained from a human donor in good health.

V usage is TRBV3-1 and J usage is TRBJ2-1, with TRBD2 identical over 8 bases. The V segment lost 5 bases and the J segment 2 bases; nucleotides outside the gene matches: 5. This CDR3 contains 15 residues. Germline V gene sequence: CDR1 LGHDT, CDR2 YNNKEL (reference sequence). CDR3 residues: CASSESGGAYNEQFF. Here the CDR3 DNA reads TGTGCCAGCAGCGAGAGCGGGGGCGCCTACAATGAGCAGTTCTTC.

The chain carries TRBV10-3 and TRBJ2-7; 11 bases agree with TRBD1. This CDR3 is built from 15 residues. V dropped 8 bases and J dropped 2; count of bases not matched to a gene: 8. CDR1 is ENHRY and CDR2 is SYGVKD in the germline V gene. The DNA for the CDR3 is TGTGCCATCGGGGCCGGGACAGGGGGTACCTACGAGCAGTACTTC. Amino acid sequence: CAIGAGTGGTYEQYF.

The V call is TRBV20-1, the J call TRBJ2-1, with TRBD2 matching over 14 bases. V shed 3 bases and J 3 bases; nucleotides not matched to a gene: 7. This CDR3 has 17 amino acids. Germline values: CDR1 DFQATT, CDR2 SNEGSKA (reference sequence). The CDR3 DNA sequence: TGCAGTGCTAGGGGGGGACTAGCGGGGGTTAACTACAATGAGCAGTTCTTC. It is translated as CSARGGLAGVNYNEQFF.

The chain recombines TRBV28 with TRBJ1-1, with D possibly TRBD1 on 5 matching bases. V was shortened by 5 bases and J by 1 base, with 11 bases between the two germline ends. The CDR3 is 14 residues long. Germline V gene sequence: CDR1 MDHEN, CDR2 SYDVKM. The CDR3 DNA reads as TGTGCCAGCAGTACCGGGACTCCGAACACTGAAGCTTTCTTT. Amino acid sequence: CASSTGTPNTEAFF.

The chain has TRBV19 and TRBJ2-1; D is ambiguous. Germline V CDR1 and CDR2: LNHDA, SQIVND (reference sequence). V was pared by 4 bases and J by 1 base, with 8 bases between. The CDR3 is made up of 14 amino acids. The DNA of the CDR3 is TGTGCCAGTAGTACCGGCAAGTCCTACAATGAGCAGTTCTTC. Protein product: CASSTGKSYNEQFF. Full variable domain (remainder filled in from reference TRBV19 and TRBJ2-1): DGGITQSPKYLFRKEGQNVTLSCEQNLNHDAMYWYRQDPGQGLRLIYYSQIVNDFQKGDIAEGYSVSREKKESFPLTVTSAQKNPTAFYLCASSTGKSYNEQFFGPGTRLTVL.

The chain employs TRBV3-1 and TRBJ2-7, with 9 bases lining up with TRBD2. Unmatched junction bases numbered 9, after V lost 1 base and J lost 2 bases. CDR1 LGHDT and CDR2 YNNKEL come from the germline V gene (reference sequence). The CDR3 extends over 17 amino acids. This chain's CDR3 is CASSQVPRQRGAYEQYF. The CDR3 nucleotides are TGTGCCAGCAGCCAAGTTCCCCGTCAGCGGGGGGCCTACGAGCAGTACTTC.

The gene calls are TRBV29-1 and TRBJ2-7; TRBD2 matches 10 bases. V lost 7 bases, J lost 5 bases, and 11 bases stayed unmatched. The CDR3 has 14 residues. CDR1 and CDR2 from the germline V gene are SQVTM and ANQGSEA. CDR3 nucleotides: TGCAGCGCACGGAGAGCGGGAGGGCCAAACGAGCAGTACTTC. Protein sequence: CSARRAGGPNEQYF.

In the case of this clonotype: A read error may produce the germline difference seen at one junction end. The chain joins TRBV28 to TRBJ1-5, with unresolved D. This CDR3 is built from 15 residues. Germline assignment: CDR1 MDHEN and CDR2 SYDVKM. As DNA, the CDR3 is TGTGCCAGCAGTTTTCCGGCGGGTGGGGATCAGCCCCATCATTTT. Translated: CASSFPAGGDQPHHF.

The V call is TRBV5-1, the J call TRBJ2-7; 7 positions match TRBD1. Per germline, CDR1 SGHRS and CDR2 YFSETQ. This CDR3 has 14 amino acids. Losses at the gene ends were 5 bases for V and 2 bases for J; bases not matched to a gene: 7. The CDR3 DNA is TGCGCCAGCAGTTGGTGGGACAGTACCTACGAGCAGTACTTC. Translating gives CASSWWDSTYEQYF.

The chain is built from TRBV2 and TRBJ1-1, with D maybe TRBD1 (6 bases). Trimming pared 2 bases from V and 0 bases from J, leaving 13 bases between. CDR1 is SNHLY, CDR2 FYNNEI, per germline. The CDR3 is made up of 16 amino acids. The CDR3 spells CASSENPGHLNTEAFF. The CDR3 coding sequence is TGTGCCAGCAGTGAAAATCCGGGACACTTGAACACTGAAGCTTTCTTT.

This clonotype was recorded once. The chain links TRBV7-9 to TRBJ1-5; no clear D gene. V was shortened by 4 bases and J by 4 bases, with 11 bases between the two germline ends. CDR3 size: 14 residues. Germline assignment: CDR1 SEHNR and CDR2 FQNEAQ (reference sequence). CDR3 DNA: TGTGCCAGCAGCTCACTCGAGGGTAATCAGCCCCAGCATTTT. Protein product: CASSSLEGNQPQHF.

J is TRBJ1-2 and V is TRBV6-6, with D maybe TRBD1 (5 bases). This CDR3 is built from 13 residues. V lost 2 bases and J lost 6, with 10 bases in between. The germline CDR1 and CDR2 sequences are MNHNY and SVGAGI (reference sequence). In DNA, the CDR3 is TGTGCCAGCAGTTACCAAGGGGTTCATGGCTACACCTTC. Its protein is CASSYQGVHGYTF.

The chain recombines TRBV7-2 with TRBJ2-7; D unresolved. The CDR3 extends over 13 amino acids. Trimming took 6 bases from V and 6 from J, leaving 15 bases between them. Germline lookup yields CDR1 SGHTA and CDR2 FQGNSA. CDR3 sequence reads: CASSRDRASEQYF. CDR3 sequence (DNA): TGTGCCAGCAGTCGCGACCGGGCAAGCGAGCAGTACTTC.

The rearrangement links TRBV20-1 to TRBJ1-2; D is undetermined. The length of the CDR3 is 11 residues. Germline V gene lookup returns CDR1 DFQATT and CDR2 SNEGSKA (reference sequence). V lost 5 bases and J 8 bases, leaving 12 bases between the germline ends. CDR3 in amino acids: CSARTGKGYTF. Here the CDR3 DNA reads TGCAGTGCTCGGACCGGGAAGGGCTACACCTTC.

The chain recombines TRBV4-2 with TRBJ1-1; D is possibly TRBD1 (5 bases). Germline lookup yields CDR1 LGHNA and CDR2 YNFKEQ. This CDR3 is 15 amino acids long. V was shortened by 1 base and J by 4 bases, with 13 bases between the two germline ends. The CDR3 DNA follows: TGTGCCAGCAGCCAAGGTCAGGGCCACGCCACTGAAGCTTTCTTT. Protein sequence: CASSQGQGHATEAFF.

V usage is TRBV30 and J usage is TRBJ2-7, with D perhaps matching TRBD1 or TRBD2 (6 bases each). From germline, CDR1 is GTSNPN and CDR2 SVGIG (reference sequence). Trimming shortened V by 0 bases and J by 2 bases, and 11 bases separated the two germline ends. There are 14 residues in the CDR3. The CDR3 region is CAWSVGGQTYEQYF. The CDR3 DNA reads as TGTGCCTGGAGTGTGGGGGGACAAACCTACGAGCAGTACTTC.

The DNA of the CDR3 is TGTGCCAGTACCCCCGAATGGGGGGCCCATCAGCCCCAGCATTTT. Translating it yields CASTPEWGAHQPQHF. The chain joins TRBV19 to TRBJ1-5, with a possible D match to TRBD1 (6 bases). The germline gives CDR1 LNHDA, CDR2 SQIVND (reference sequence). The CDR3 contains 15 residues. With 7 bases removed from V and 5 bases from J, the gap between germline ends came to 18 bases.

The chain has TRBV20-1 and TRBJ2-1; a possible D gene is TRBD2 (6 bases). Germline V gene data show CDR1 as DFQATT and CDR2 as SNEGSKA (reference sequence). V was pared by 4 bases and J by 8 bases, with 21 bases between. This CDR3 has 15 residues. The CDR3: CSATSGTGVGDEQFF. As DNA, the CDR3 is TGCAGTGCTACGTCCGGAACGGGAGTCGGCGATGAGCAGTTCTTC.

This clonotype has only one observation. This sequence joins TRBV3-1 and TRBJ2-5, with D possibly matching TRBD2 (6 bases). CDR1 is LGHDT, CDR2 YNNKEL, per germline (reference sequence). The CDR3 sequence is 14 residues long. The germline V and J ends were trimmed by 4 bases and 1 base, with 10 bases remaining between them. In DNA form, the CDR3 reads TGTGCCAGCAGCCGGTCCGGGGGCCAAGAGACCCAGTACTTC. Translation: CASSRSGGQETQYF.

This rearrangement joins TRBV28 to TRBJ1-5; 7 bases agree with TRBD1. Trimming at V came to 9 bases and at J to 6 bases, leaving 5 bases not matched to a gene. The CDR3 has 12 residues. In germline, CDR1 is MDHEN, CDR2 SYDVKM. The CDR3 DNA sequence: TGTGCCAGACAGGGGAGAGGTCAGCCCCAGCATTTT. Its translation is CARQGRGQPQHF.

This chain connects TRBV3-1 to TRBJ2-7; 8 bases are a match to TRBD1. Looked up from germline, CDR1 is LGHDT and CDR2 is YNNKEL (reference sequence). The CDR3 is 13 residues long. V dropped 6 bases and J dropped 3; count of bases not matched to a gene: 4. The CDR3 nucleotides are TGTGCCAGCAGTGAAACAGGGGGCTACGAGCAGTACTTC. Translated, it gives CASSETGGYEQYF.